These T cell receptor beta chains were read from a single sample in a study of beta chain features in type 1 diabetes. The table came from immunoSEQ multiplex PCR; TCRdb's copy has only in-frame clones and leaves some out. Of about 140,000 clones in the sample, approximately 10% were seen once. The sample was central memory CD4+ T cells from blood. All receptors come from a woman between 40 and 50 years old in good health. Each CDR3 is given with its conserved first and last residue. The D gene is left open where the match is weak. Clone sizes are given selectively: once, few, many, or a class where the clone is expanded.

cdr3_nt: TGCGCCAGCAGCTTCGGGACTAGCGGGTCCCAAGAGACCCAGTACTTC; cdr3_aa: CASSFGTSGSQETQYF; j_call: TRBJ2-5; d_call: TRBD2; v_call: TRBV5-1; clone_size: -
cdr3_nt: TGTGCCAGCAGCTACCGAGCGATTTATGGCTACACCTTC; cdr3_aa: CASSYRAIYGYTF; j_call: TRBJ1-2; d_call: -; v_call: TRBV6-5; clone_size: few
cdr3_nt: TGTGCCAGCAGCTTGTCCGGGACAGCTAGCAATCAGCCCCAGCATTTT; cdr3_aa: CASSLSGTASNQPQHF; j_call: TRBJ1-5; d_call: TRBD1; v_call: TRBV5-6; clone_size: few
cdr3_nt: TGCGCCAGCAGCTTTGGGAGGACAGGGAACACCGGGGAGCTGTTTTTT; cdr3_aa: CASSFGRTGNTGELFF; j_call: TRBJ2-2; d_call: -; v_call: TRBV5-1; clone_size: -
cdr3_nt: TGCGCCAGCAGCCCTATCTCGGGAAGAACCGAAGGCTACACCTTC; cdr3_aa: CASSPISGRTEGYTF; j_call: TRBJ1-2; d_call: -; v_call: TRBV4-3; clone_size: few
cdr3_nt: TGTGCCAGCAGCGTAGCGTTAGACTACAATGAGCAGTTCTTC; cdr3_aa: CASSVALDYNEQFF; j_call: TRBJ2-1; d_call: -; v_call: TRBV9; clone_size: -
cdr3_nt: TGCGCCAGCAGAACTAGCGGGGGACCAGATACGCAGTATTTT; cdr3_aa: CASRTSGGPDTQYF; j_call: TRBJ2-3; d_call: TRBD2; v_call: TRBV4-1; clone_size: few
cdr3_nt: TGTGCCAGCAGCGATGGTCGAGAGGCAGATACGCAGTATTTT; cdr3_aa: CASSDGREADTQYF; j_call: TRBJ2-3; d_call: -; v_call: TRBV7-2; clone_size: few
cdr3_nt: TGCGCCAGCAGTCAACCCACGAAGACAGGAAAAAAAATGAACACTGAAGCTTTCTTT; cdr3_aa: CASSQPTKTGKKMNTEAFF; j_call: TRBJ1-1; d_call: -; v_call: TRBV23-1; clone_size: few
cdr3_nt: TGTGCCAGCAGCTTACTTATGCCCCGTGGGCACAATGAGCAGTTCTTC; cdr3_aa: CASSLLMPRGHNEQFF; j_call: TRBJ2-1; d_call: -; v_call: TRBV7-9; clone_size: few
cdr3_nt: TGTGCCAGCAGCTTGTCTGGCAGGCGCGCCTACGAGCAGTACTTC; cdr3_aa: CASSLSGRRAYEQYF; j_call: TRBJ2-7; d_call: -; v_call: TRBV7-8; clone_size: -
cdr3_nt: TGTGCCAGCAGTGAAGGACAGGGGGACACAGATACGCAGTATTTT; cdr3_aa: CASSEGQGDTDTQYF; j_call: TRBJ2-3; d_call: TRBD1; v_call: TRBV2; clone_size: -
cdr3_nt: TGTGCCAGCAGAGGACAGCGGGGCTATGGCTACACCTTC; cdr3_aa: CASRGQRGYGYTF; j_call: TRBJ1-2; d_call: -; v_call: TRBV7-2; clone_size: few
cdr3_nt: TGTGCCAGCAGCTTGGGGGGGATATCGGCCTACAATGAGCAGTTCTTC; cdr3_aa: CASSLGGISAYNEQFF; j_call: TRBJ2-1; d_call: TRBD2; v_call: TRBV11-2; clone_size: -
cdr3_nt: TGTGCCAGTAGTACCCGGACAGGGGGCAGAAACACTGAAGCTTTCTTT; cdr3_aa: CASSTRTGGRNTEAFF; j_call: TRBJ1-1; d_call: TRBD1; v_call: TRBV19; clone_size: -
cdr3_nt: TGTGCCAGCAGCCCCGGGGAAGAGACCCAGTACTTC; cdr3_aa: CASSPGEETQYF; j_call: TRBJ2-5; d_call: -; v_call: TRBV7-2; clone_size: -
cdr3_nt: TGTGCCAGCAGTTATTGGGACAAGAGGGGCTACACCTTC; cdr3_aa: CASSYWDKRGYTF; j_call: TRBJ1-2; d_call: -; v_call: TRBV6-6; clone_size: -
cdr3_nt: TGTGCCAGCAGCTCCCCTCGGGGGAATTCACCCCTCCACTTT; cdr3_aa: CASSSPRGNSPLHF; j_call: TRBJ1-6; d_call: -; v_call: TRBV5-8; clone_size: -
cdr3_nt: TGTGCCAGCACTCGGGACTTCTCTAGCACAGATACGCAGTATTTT; cdr3_aa: CASTRDFSSTDTQYF; j_call: TRBJ2-3; d_call: -; v_call: TRBV6-5; clone_size: few
cdr3_nt: TGTGCCAGCAGCCTAGCGTTGGGCCCTGAAGCTTTCTTT; cdr3_aa: CASSLALGPEAFF; j_call: TRBJ1-1; d_call: -; v_call: TRBV11-2; clone_size: many
cdr3_nt: TGTGCCAGCACCTATAGCGGGGGATCGGCAGATACGCAGTATTTT; cdr3_aa: CASTYSGGSADTQYF; j_call: TRBJ2-3; d_call: TRBD2; v_call: TRBV7-9; clone_size: -
cdr3_nt: TGTGCCAGCAGCTGGGGAGGGGACAGGGGGTATTCACCCCTCCACTTT; cdr3_aa: CASSWGGDRGYSPLHF; j_call: TRBJ1-6; d_call: TRBD1; v_call: TRBV11-2; clone_size: -
cdr3_nt: TGTGCCAGCAGCCCCCGGGTAGCGGGGGATATAACAGATACGCAGTATTTT; cdr3_aa: CASSPRVAGDITDTQYF; j_call: TRBJ2-3; d_call: TRBD2; v_call: TRBV7-9; clone_size: few
cdr3_nt: TGTGCCAGTAGTTCCGCCACAGGGGGTCGCAATCAGCCCCAGCATTTT; cdr3_aa: CASSSATGGRNQPQHF; j_call: TRBJ1-5; d_call: TRBD1; v_call: TRBV19; clone_size: -
cdr3_nt: TGTGCCAGCAGCGAGACAGGGGGCAAGAACACCGGGGAGCTGTTTTTT; cdr3_aa: CASSETGGKNTGELFF; j_call: TRBJ2-2; d_call: TRBD1; v_call: TRBV6-6; clone_size: -
cdr3_nt: TGTGCCAGCAGCTTAGCCGTAAGACAGGGAAACTACTATGGCTACACCTTC; cdr3_aa: CASSLAVRQGNYYGYTF; j_call: TRBJ1-2; d_call: TRBD1; v_call: TRBV7-2; clone_size: few
cdr3_nt: TGTGCCACCAGCAGAGAGGGGGGGTCCTACGAGCAGTACTTC; cdr3_aa: CATSREGGSYEQYF; j_call: TRBJ2-7; d_call: TRBD2; v_call: TRBV15; clone_size: -
cdr3_nt: TGTGCCAGCAGTGGGGAGACAGGGCCCTCGGAGACCCAGTACTTC; cdr3_aa: CASSGETGPSETQYF; j_call: TRBJ2-5; d_call: TRBD1; v_call: TRBV25-1; clone_size: many